These 4 T cell receptor beta chains were all obtained from the same sample, sequenced in a study of cytomegalovirus exposure and HLA in healthy donors. PCR involved 60 Vbeta and 13 Jbeta primers. Produced via immunoSEQ multiplex PCR; TCRdb's table is partial and in-frame only. The repertoire consists of approximately 100,000 clones, with about 80% occurring once and the leading ten covering over 4%. Sequencing was done on a sample of PBMCs. These receptors originate from a female donor in good health and CMV-seropositive.

The chain couples TRBV28 to TRBJ1-4; 7 nucleotides align to TRBD1. The CDR3 is made up of 12 amino acids. J lost 9 bases, V lost 3 bases, and 1 base had no gene match. CDR1 is MDHEN and CDR2 is SYDVKM in the germline V gene. The DNA of the CDR3 is TGTGCCAGCAGTTTGGGACAGCAAAAACTGTTTTTT. This codes for CASSLGQQKLFF.

The CDR3 nucleotides are TGTGCCAGCAGCTTAGGAGGGCATGGGGCGGGAGCTGGCTACACCTTC. Translated, it gives CASSLGGHGAGAGYTF. This chain links TRBV11-3 with TRBJ1-2; perhaps TRBD1 as D (5 bases). CDR1 and CDR2 (germline): SGHNT, YENEEA. Between the trimmed V and J ends, which lost 1 base and 7 bases, there was a span of 19 bases. The CDR3 has 16 amino acids.

This sequence joins TRBV5-1 and TRBJ1-5; no firm D call. Trimming took 0 bases from V and 10 from J, leaving 11 bases between them. This CDR3 has 13 residues. Germline CDR1 is SGHRS and CDR2 is YFSETQ. CDR3 sequence reads: CASSLGPREPQHF. CDR3 sequence (DNA): TGCGCCAGCAGCTTGGGGCCTCGGGAACCCCAGCATTTT.

The chain recombines TRBV19 with TRBJ1-2; D is possibly TRBD1 (6 bases). There are 13 residues in the CDR3. Germline assignment: CDR1 LNHDA and CDR2 SQIVND (reference sequence). Trimming shortened V by 6 bases and J by 4 bases, and 12 bases separated the two germline ends. The CDR3 here is CASRQGQGYGYTF. Written as DNA, the CDR3 is TGTGCCAGTAGGCAGGGGCAGGGCTATGGCTACACCTTC.